This T cell receptor (beta chain) was captured by sequencing in a study of blood T cells in healthy people across ages. To note about this clonotype: Its antigen is as yet unknown.

A J-beta primer mix and a sample-barcoded 5' primer were used in a second PCR of roughly 7 to 12 cycles. Every cDNA molecule bore a tag from a template-switch adaptor containing 12 random nucleotides. Each CDR3 protein gets one entry after TCRdb re-called the 5' RACE reads with MiXCR. The repertoire holds approximately 690,000 distinct CDR3 sequences, with about 43% as singletons. Study results and limitations: Age advanced and TCR beta diversity per million T cells fell, roughly linearly.

Trimming cost V 5 bases and J 2 bases, with 14 bases left between them. This CDR3 spans 15 amino acids. Germline-derived CDR1 and CDR2 are SGHTA and FQGNSA. The sequenced material came from blood. J is TRBJ2-3 and V is TRBV7-2; a weak D match, TRBD2 (5 bases). This receptor was taken from a man older than 75 in good health. The DNA for the CDR3 is TGTGCCAGCAGCCCACATCGGGGTCTCACAGATACGCAGTATTTT. Translating it yields CASSPHRGLTDTQYF.